This T cell receptor (beta chain) was sequenced during a study of blood T cells in healthy people across ages. In regard to this clonotype: Antigen unknown.

A second PCR of 7 to 11 cycles used a sample-barcoded 5' primer and a J-beta primer mix. A tag from a template-switch adaptor with 12 random nucleotides marked each cDNA molecule. TCRdb itself ran the 5' RACE reads through MiXCR, one entry per CDR3 protein. The data hold about 800,000 distinct CDR3 sequences, with about 42% observed a single time. V lost 4 bases, J lost 5 bases, and 11 bases lay in between. The CDR3 extends over 13 amino acids. CDR1 and CDR2 (germline): SGHRS, YFSETQ. Whole-study findings and limits: Higher diversity and more naive CD4+ cells were features of long-lived donors, compared to aged donors.

The source of this sequence is a man at least 80 years old in good health. The specimen sequenced was blood. The J gene is TRBJ2-3, the V gene TRBV5-1; TRBD1 is a possible D gene (6 bases). CDR3 protein: CASSGGGRDTQYF. In DNA form, the CDR3 reads TGCGCCAGCAGCGGGGGCGGGCGAGATACGCAGTATTTT.